This T cell receptor (beta chain) was found in a study of T-cell memory formation after mild COVID-19. CDR1 and CDR2 (germline): MGHDK, SYGVNS. Trimming left V 3 bases short and J 0 bases short, with 9 bases between. This CDR3 region has 15 residues. Only a few counts were recorded for this clonotype. Its antigen is unidentified. Study-wide findings and caveats: Clones which contracted sat mainly in CM and EM if CD4+, and in EMRA if CD8+. Second-wave clones reaching peak frequency on day 37 lacked confirmed SARS-CoV-2 specificity. A balance of CD4 and CD8 characterized clones contracting day 15 to 85, whereas later expanders leaned CD4+.

TCRdb reanalysed the 5' RACE reads using MiXCR and keeps one entry per CDR3 protein. The repertoire consists of around 390,000 distinct CDR3 sequences, with 15% to 20% occurring once and the leading ten covering 20% to 25%. This rearrangement joins TRBV25-1 to TRBJ2-1, with D unclear. The sample comprised PBMCs or a T cell subset sorted from them (not recorded which). The TCR sequence derives from a man aged 18 to 29 who had mild COVID-19 (a few samples of this study predate the infection). Cell type and time point are not known. The CDR3 spells CASSDDGFSYNEQFF. The CDR3 region has the DNA TGTGCCAGCAGTGACGACGGATTCTCCTACAATGAGCAGTTCTTC.